A single sample gave rise to the 30 T cell receptor beta chains below, sequenced in a study of shared clonotypes between healthy human individuals. CD45RO negativity and positive selection for CCR7 defined naive CD8 cells, a population that excluded terminally differentiated effector memory CD45RA+ cells. Assay: immunoSEQ multiplex PCR; the TCRdb copy retains only in-frame clones and omits some. The data hold around 1,900,000 clones, with about 94% observed a single time. Sample: naive CD8+ T cells from PBMCs. Receptor source: a man younger than 35 in good health. Some clones in this sample may be carry-over from other donors' samples.

V usage is TRBV19 and J usage is TRBJ1-1; no reliable D call. Germline V gene lookup returns CDR1 LNHDA and CDR2 SQIVND (reference sequence). The V end was cut by 7 bases, the J end by 7 bases, with 16 bases between. The CDR3 consists of 13 residues. The CDR3 protein is CASTLFGHGEAFF. CDR3 coding DNA: TGTGCCAGTACCCTCTTCGGCCATGGTGAAGCTTTCTTT.

This clone appeared once. This sequence joins TRBV4-2 and TRBJ2-1; TRBD2 aligns across 9 bases. Germline lookup yields CDR1 LGHNA and CDR2 YNFKEQ. V was pared by 3 bases and J by 2 bases, with 5 bases of the junction left unmatched. The CDR3 consists of 16 residues. The CDR3 spells CASSHIAGATYNEQFF. Written as DNA, the CDR3 is TGTGCCAGCAGCCACATAGCGGGAGCCACCTACAATGAGCAGTTCTTC.

The rearrangement joins TRBV29-1 to TRBJ2-5; the match to TRBD1 covers 10 bases. TRBJ2-7 explains the end of the DNA better; the J call may be wrong. CDR3 length: 15 residues. Per the germline V gene, CDR1 is SQVTM and CDR2 is ANQGSEA. The CDR3 protein is CSVELFGTGVYEQYF. Written as DNA, the CDR3 is TGCAGCGTTGAATTGTTTGGGACAGGGGTTTACGAGCAGTACTTC.

The chain carries TRBV9 and TRBJ2-7, with D possibly TRBD1 on 6 matching bases. Trimming cost V 1 base and J 1 base, with 12 bases left between them. This CDR3 spans 15 amino acids. CDR1 SGDLS and CDR2 YYNGEE come from the germline V gene. CDR3: CASSVRQDPSYEQYF. CDR3 sequence (DNA): TGTGCCAGCAGCGTACGACAGGACCCATCCTACGAGCAGTACTTC.

The J gene is TRBJ1-3, the V gene TRBV2; 9 bases are shared with TRBD1. CDR3 size: 14 residues. The V and J ends lost 9 bases and 0 bases, in that order; junction bases with no gene match: 3. Germline V CDR1 and CDR2: SNHLY, FYNNEI. This CDR3 is CARRDRDSGNTIYF. The CDR3 nucleotides are TGTGCCAGACGGGACAGGGACTCTGGAAACACCATATATTTT.

The CDR3 DNA is TGTGCCAGCAGCTTCGGGGGAGTGTACGAGCAGTACTTC. It specifies CASSFGGVYEQYF. The chain carries TRBV7-3 and TRBJ2-7, with D possibly being TRBD2 (6 bases). Germline-derived CDR1 and CDR2 are SGHTA and FQGTGA. V lost 3 bases to trimming and J lost 4 bases, with 10 bases between them. CDR3 size: 13 residues.

The V call is TRBV19, the J call TRBJ2-1; 9 bases agree with TRBD2. This CDR3 has 14 residues. V was clipped by 6 bases and J by 11 bases; unmatched bases: 11. CDR1 and CDR2 (germline): LNHDA, SQIVND (reference sequence). CDR3 residues: CASSLVAGDKQQFF. DNA of the CDR3: TGTGCCAGTAGCTTGGTAGCGGGAGACAAACAGCAGTTCTTC. The full variable domain, completed using reference TRBV19 and TRBJ2-1, is DGGITQSPKYLFRKEGQNVTLSCEQNLNHDAMYWYRQDPGQGLRLIYYSQIVNDFQKGDIAEGYSVSREKKESFPLTVTSAQKNPTAFYLCASSLVAGDKQQFFGPGTRLTVL.

This sequence joins TRBV7-9 and TRBJ1-5, with 9 bases aligning to TRBD1. Germline V gene lookup returns CDR1 SEHNR and CDR2 FQNEAQ (reference sequence). Unmatched junction bases numbered 5, after V lost 5 bases and J lost 3 bases. The CDR3 runs 15 residues. The CDR3 spells CASSPGQGNNQPQHF. CDR3 sequence (DNA): TGTGCCAGCAGCCCGGGACAGGGTAACAATCAGCCCCAGCATTTT.

The V and J genes are TRBV5-4 and TRBJ2-7; the D call may be TRBD1 or TRBD2 (6 bases each). CDR3 length equals 14 residues. The V and J ends lost 4 bases and 2 bases respectively, with 13 bases between them. CDR1 and CDR2 (germline): SGHNT, YYREEE (reference sequence). In DNA, the CDR3 is TGTGCCAGCAGCCCGGGGGCGGTACCCTACGAGCAGTACTTC. Protein: CASSPGAVPYEQYF.

The V and J genes are TRBV5-1 and TRBJ2-7; possibly TRBD2 for D (8 bases). The CDR3 is 15 residues long. The germline V gene has CDR1 SGHRS and CDR2 YFSETQ. V was cut by 0 bases and J by 4 bases, with 14 bases left in between. The CDR3 protein is CASSLAGGGVYEQYF. The CDR3 bases are TGCGCCAGCAGCTTGGCGGGAGGGGGCGTATACGAGCAGTACTTC.

V usage is TRBV9 and J usage is TRBJ2-1; D not certain. The germline V gene has CDR1 SGDLS and CDR2 YYNGEE. The germline V and J ends were trimmed by 0 bases and 8 bases, with 9 bases remaining between them. The CDR3 sequence is 13 residues long. The CDR3 DNA sequence: TGTGCCAGCAGCGTAGATCCTAAATATGAGCAGTTCTTC. Residues: CASSVDPKYEQFF.

CDR3 in DNA: TGTGCCAGCAGTTGGGACATCTCCTACAATGAGCAGTTCTTC. Its protein is CASSWDISYNEQFF. The chain couples TRBV27 to TRBJ2-1; D is possibly TRBD1 (6 bases). Between the trimmed V and J ends, which lost 4 bases and 0 bases, there was a span of 7 bases. Germline CDR1 MNHEY, CDR2 SMNVEV (reference sequence). This CDR3 has 14 residues.

The chain combines TRBV12-5 with TRBJ2-5, with 11 bases lining up with TRBD2. This CDR3 region has 14 residues. Germline CDR1 and CDR2: LGHNT and FRNRAP. V dropped 5 bases and J dropped 5; count of bases not matched to a gene: 4. The DNA of the CDR3 is TGTGCTAGTGGTACTAGCGGGAGTAGGGAGACCCAGTACTTC. Residues: CASGTSGSRETQYF.

The V call is TRBV27, the J call TRBJ2-7; TRBD2 matches at 9 bases. After removal of 6 bases from V and 3 bases from J, the junction contained 9 bases not matched to a gene. Germline V lookup: CDR1 MNHEY, CDR2 SMNVEV (reference sequence). The CDR3 spans 15 residues. The DNA of the CDR3 is TGTGCCAGCAGGTCTAGCGGGAAAACTATCTACGAGCAGTACTTC. Translation gives CASRSSGKTIYEQYF.

The table lists this clone with a count of one. The V and J genes are TRBV9 and TRBJ2-7, with 7 nucleotides matching TRBD1. This CDR3 spans 15 amino acids. Looked up from germline, CDR1 is SGDLS and CDR2 is YYNGEE. The trim removed 5 bases at V and 4 bases at J, leaving 12 bases unmatched. The CDR3 spells CASSSEPGTAYEQYF. The CDR3 DNA follows: TGTGCCAGCAGTTCCGAACCCGGGACAGCTTACGAGCAGTACTTC.

This chain joins TRBV7-8 and TRBJ2-7, with D possibly called TRBD1 or TRBD2 (5 bases each). CDR1 SGHVS and CDR2 FQNEAQ come from the germline V gene. Trimming removed 1 base from V and 4 bases from J, with 20 bases in between. The CDR3 is 17 amino acids. CDR3 DNA: TGTGCCAGCAGCTTAGAGATTGAGGGGAGCAGCCGTTACGAGCAGTACTTC. Amino acid sequence: CASSLEIEGSSRYEQYF.

The genes are TRBV11-2 and TRBJ2-4; weak D call: TRBD2 (5 bases). Trimming took 4 bases from V and 2 from J, leaving 12 bases between them. Germline CDR1 is SGHAT and CDR2 is FQNNGV. The CDR3 is 15 amino acids. The CDR3 coding sequence is TGTGCCAGCAGCTCAACGGGGTCCTCCAAAAACATTCAGTACTTC. It encodes CASSSTGSSKNIQYF.

The chain uses TRBV27 and TRBJ2-7; D may match TRBD1 or TRBD2 (7 bases each). The ends were cut back, 4 bases at V and 5 bases at J, with 12 bases in the middle. CDR1 MNHEY and CDR2 SMNVEV come from the germline V gene (reference sequence). This CDR3 comprises 13 residues. CDR3 protein: CASSSRGGHEQYF. CDR3 DNA: TGTGCCAGCAGTTCCAGGGGGGGCCACGAGCAGTACTTC.

The chain carries TRBV5-1 and TRBJ1-2; weak D call: TRBD1 (5 bases). The germline V gene has CDR1 SGHRS and CDR2 YFSETQ. Between the trimmed V and J ends, which lost 0 bases and 5 bases, there was a span of 14 bases. CDR3 size: 15 residues. CDR3 loop: CASSLDTNSGYGYTF. DNA for the CDR3: TGCGCCAGCAGCTTGGATACCAACTCAGGGTATGGCTACACCTTC.

This sequence joins TRBV19 and TRBJ1-2; a possible D gene is TRBD1 (5 bases). V was trimmed by 5 bases and J by 0 bases, leaving 10 bases between them. The germline CDR1 and CDR2 sequences are LNHDA and SQIVND (reference sequence). The CDR3 sequence is 14 residues long. CDR3 sequence: CASSWGFSNYGYTF. In DNA form, the CDR3 reads TGTGCCAGTAGTTGGGGCTTTTCTAACTATGGCTACACCTTC.

This chain joins TRBV4-1 and TRBJ2-5, with TRBD2 matching 7 bases. The length of the CDR3 is 14 residues. After removal of 6 bases from V and 4 bases from J, the junction contained 8 bases not matched to a gene. Germline CDR1 and CDR2: MGHRA and YSYEKL. Written as DNA, the CDR3 is TGCGCCAGCAGTGGGAGGGGTTCCAGAGAGACCCAGTACTTC. Its protein is CASSGRGSRETQYF.

This clone was seen a single time. This same CDR3 is encoded by further DNA sequences in the sample. This chain uses TRBV18 with TRBJ1-1, with D perhaps matching TRBD1 (5 bases). The germline V gene encodes CDR1 KGHSH and CDR2 LQKENI. V was cut by 0 bases and J by 0 bases, with 8 bases left in between. This CDR3 has 15 amino acids. This CDR3 reads CASSPPGPLNTEAFF. CDR3 DNA sequence: TGTGCCAGCTCACCACCGGGACCCCTGAACACTGAAGCTTTCTTT.

This clone was seen only a few times. This chain uses TRBV7-9 with TRBJ1-1; no firm D call. CDR1 is SEHNR, CDR2 FQNEAQ, per germline (reference sequence). V lost 7 bases to trimming and J lost 3 bases, with 12 bases between them. The CDR3 extends over 13 amino acids. The DNA of the CDR3 is TGTGCCAGCACCATCCCCTTGGACACTGAAGCTTTCTTT. This sequence encodes CASTIPLDTEAFF.

The rearrangement joins TRBV14 to TRBJ1-2, with 7 bases matching TRBD1. The CDR3 runs to 13 residues. The germline CDR1 and CDR2 sequences are SGHDN and FVKESK. The V gene end was trimmed by 5 bases and the J gene end by 6 bases; junction bases not matched to a gene: 6. The CDR3 loop reads CASSYTGTDGYTF. Here the CDR3 DNA reads TGTGCCAGCAGCTATACCGGGACAGATGGCTACACCTTC.

The chain recombines TRBV27 with TRBJ2-1; D is ambiguous. Germline V lookup: CDR1 MNHEY, CDR2 SMNVEV (reference sequence). CDR3 size: 14 residues. Trimming took off 3 bases at V and 4 bases at J, with 10 bases between the two ends. CDR3 protein: CASSFLTGYNEQFF. The CDR3 DNA sequence: TGTGCCAGCAGTTTCCTTACTGGATACAATGAGCAGTTCTTC.

The V call is TRBV30, the J call TRBJ2-1, with D hard to call. This CDR3 has 11 residues. The germline V gene encodes CDR1 GTSNPN and CDR2 SVGIG (reference sequence). The ends were cut back, 5 bases at V and 7 bases at J, with 9 bases in the middle. CDR3 protein: CAWGLENEQFF. Here the CDR3 DNA reads TGTGCCTGGGGTCTGGAGAATGAGCAGTTCTTC. The full variable domain, its missing parts supplied by reference TRBV30 and TRBJ2-1, is SQTIHQWPATLVQPVGSPLSLECTVEGTSNPNLYWYRQAAGRGLQLLFYSVGIGQISSEVPQNLSASRPQDRQFILSSKKLLLSDSGFYLCAWGLENEQFFGPGTRLTVL.

J is TRBJ1-2 and V is TRBV10-2; D is unclear. CDR1 is WSHSY, CDR2 SAAADI, per germline. The germline V and J ends were trimmed by 3 bases and 0 bases, with 11 bases remaining between them. This CDR3 spans 15 amino acids. The CDR3 nucleotides are TGCGCCAGCAGTGACAACCATGGAGCTAACTATGGCTACACCTTC. Its protein is CASSDNHGANYGYTF.

The rearrangement uses TRBV5-1 and TRBJ2-1; D is possibly TRBD1 or TRBD2 (6 bases each). Germline values: CDR1 SGHRS, CDR2 YFSETQ. The CDR3 contains 17 residues. V shed 3 bases and J shed 9 bases, with 25 bases lying between them. This chain's CDR3 is CASSSGPGALIGTEQFF. The CDR3 coding sequence is TGCGCCAGCAGCTCGGGCCCGGGGGCCCTTATAGGCACTGAGCAGTTCTTC.

The chain uses TRBV7-6 and TRBJ1-2; D is ambiguous. Between the trimmed V and J ends, which lost 1 base and 4 bases, there was a span of 16 bases. CDR3 length equals 16 residues. Germline lookup yields CDR1 SGHVS and CDR2 FNYEAQ. The CDR3 is CASSLVANNRVYGYTF. Written as DNA, the CDR3 is TGTGCCAGCAGCTTAGTTGCCAACAACCGGGTCTATGGCTACACCTTC.

The J gene is TRBJ2-7, the V gene TRBV5-8, with D unclear. The germline V and J ends were trimmed by 1 base and 1 base, with 9 bases remaining between them. CDR1 is SGHTS and CDR2 is YDEGEE in the germline V gene. The CDR3 totals 14 residues. Here the CDR3 reads CASSLYDFSYEQYF. The CDR3 DNA reads as TGTGCCAGCAGCTTGTACGATTTTTCCTACGAGCAGTACTTC.